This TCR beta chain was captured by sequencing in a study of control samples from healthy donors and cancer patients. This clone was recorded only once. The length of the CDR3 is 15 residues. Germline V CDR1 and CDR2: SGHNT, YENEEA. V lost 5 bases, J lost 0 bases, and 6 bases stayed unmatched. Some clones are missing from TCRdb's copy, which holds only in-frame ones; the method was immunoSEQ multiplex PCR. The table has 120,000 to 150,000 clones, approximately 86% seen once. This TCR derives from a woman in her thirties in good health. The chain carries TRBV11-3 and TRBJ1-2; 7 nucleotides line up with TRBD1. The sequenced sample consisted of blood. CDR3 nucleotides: TGTGCCAGCAGCGAAGGAGGGGGCACTAACTATGGCTACACCTTC. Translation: CASSEGGGTNYGYTF.